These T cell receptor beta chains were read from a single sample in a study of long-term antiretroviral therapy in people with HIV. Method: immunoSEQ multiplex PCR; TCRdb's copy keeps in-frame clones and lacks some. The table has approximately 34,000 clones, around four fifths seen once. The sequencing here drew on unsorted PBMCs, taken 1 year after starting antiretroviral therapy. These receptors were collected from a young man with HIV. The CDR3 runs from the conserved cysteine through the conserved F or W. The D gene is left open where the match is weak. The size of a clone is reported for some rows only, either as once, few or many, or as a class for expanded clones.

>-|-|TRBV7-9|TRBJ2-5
TGTGCCAGCAACCCCTGGCGCTTCGGAGAGACCCAGTACTTC
CASNPWRFGETQYF
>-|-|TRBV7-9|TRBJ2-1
TGTGCCAGCAGCTTAGAGGGGTTCGTGTTTAATGAGCAGTTCTTC
CASSLEGFVFNEQFF
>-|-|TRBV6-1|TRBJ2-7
TGTGCCAGCAGTGAACTAGCTGGCACCTACGAGCAGTACTTC
CASSELAGTYEQYF
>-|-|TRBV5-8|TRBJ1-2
TGTGCCAGCGGGGAGGTCCTTGGCTACACCTTC
CASGEVLGYTF
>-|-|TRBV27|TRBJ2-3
TGTGCCAGCAGTCCAAACGTGGGGACAGATACGCAGTATTTT
CASSPNVGTDTQYF
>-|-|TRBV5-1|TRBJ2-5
TGCGCCAGCAGCCAGGCGGTCGGTGTCTCAGAGACCCAGTACTTC
CASSQAVGVSETQYF
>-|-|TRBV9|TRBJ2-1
TGTGCCAGCAGCCCATCGGGATATATAAGGGATGAGCAGTTCTTC
CASSPSGYIRDEQFF
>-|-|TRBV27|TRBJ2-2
TGTGCCAGCATAGGGCAGGGAGGAACCGGGGAGCTGTTTTTT
CASIGQGGTGELFF
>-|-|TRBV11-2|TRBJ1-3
TGTGCCAGCAGCCCACCGGGACCTGCTGGAAACACCATATATTTT
CASSPPGPAGNTIYF
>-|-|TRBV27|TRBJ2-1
TGTGCCAGCAGTCGACCCGCCTACAATGAGCAGTTCTTC
CASSRPAYNEQFF
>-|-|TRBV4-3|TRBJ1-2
TGCGCCAGCAGCCAAGATCGGGGGTCCCGCCCGGGAGGCTACACCTTC
CASSQDRGSRPGGYTF
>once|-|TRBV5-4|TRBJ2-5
TGTGCCAGCAGCACCGTGGTTCAGGAGACCCAGTACTTC
CASSTVVQETQYF
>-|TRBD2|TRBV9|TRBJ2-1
TGTGCCAGCAGCTCCGGGGGGGGAAATCTTGGCAATGAGCAGTTCTTC
CASSSGGGNLGNEQFF
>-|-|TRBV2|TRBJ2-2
TGTGCCAGCAGTGGACGTTTCTCTTTCACCGGGGAGCTGTTTTTT
CASSGRFSFTGELFF
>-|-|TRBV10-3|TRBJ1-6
TGTGCCATCAGTGAGACCCCCTTGGGGGGGTATAATTCACCCCTCCACTTT
CAISETPLGGYNSPLHF
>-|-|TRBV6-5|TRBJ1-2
TGTGCCAGCAGTTCGCCGGGAAAGGGCTATGGCTACACCTTC
CASSSPGKGYGYTF
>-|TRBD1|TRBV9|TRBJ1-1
TGTGCCAGCAGCGTAGGGGTCAGGGGGCTTTTACTGAACACTGAAGCTTTCTTT
CASSVGVRGLLLNTEAFF
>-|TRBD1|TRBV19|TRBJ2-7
TGTGCCAGTAGTCCGGGGACAGCTTACGAGCAGTACTTC
CASSPGTAYEQYF
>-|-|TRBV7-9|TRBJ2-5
TGTGCCAGCAGCTTAGAGGCGGAACAAGAGACCCAGTACTTC
CASSLEAEQETQYF
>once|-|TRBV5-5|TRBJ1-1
TGTGCCAGCAGCTTGGAAAGCGAGGGGACTGAAGCTTTCTTT
CASSLESEGTEAFF
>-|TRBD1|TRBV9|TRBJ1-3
TGTGCCAGCAGCGTAGGGGGGACAGGAGGAAACACCATATATTTT
CASSVGGTGGNTIYF
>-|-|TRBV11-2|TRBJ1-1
TGCGCCAGCAGCTCGATGGTAAACACTGAAGCTTTCTTT
CASSSMVNTEAFF
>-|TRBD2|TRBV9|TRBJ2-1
TGTGCCAGCAGCACCTGGACAGGGACTAGCGGGAGTTTCTCCTACAATGAGCAGTTCTTC
CASSTWTGTSGSFSYNEQFF
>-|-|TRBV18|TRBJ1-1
TGTGCCAGCTCCTCCGGGACAATTAACACTGAAGCTTTCTTT
CASSSGTINTEAFF
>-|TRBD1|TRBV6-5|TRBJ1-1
TGTGCCAGCAGTTCAGGGGGGCTGGGTGCCACTGAAGCTTTCTTT
CASSSGGLGATEAFF
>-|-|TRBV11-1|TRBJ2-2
TGTGCCAGCAGCTTAGGGGCCGGGGAGCTGTTTTTT
CASSLGAGELFF
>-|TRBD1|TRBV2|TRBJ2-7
TGTGCCAGCAGTGAAGCGTCGACAGGACAGGGGGAGCAGTACTTC
CASSEASTGQGEQYF
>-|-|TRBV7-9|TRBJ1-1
TGTGCCAGCAGCTTAGATTGGCGCGGGGTAAGGGCCCCTGAAGCTTTCTTT
CASSLDWRGVRAPEAFF
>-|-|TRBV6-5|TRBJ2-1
TGTGCCAGTACGACCCCCGGAGGGAATGAGCAGTTCTTC
CASTTPGGNEQFF
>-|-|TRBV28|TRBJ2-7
TGTGCCAGCAATCAGGAGACTTACTCCTACGAGCAGTACTTC
CASNQETYSYEQYF
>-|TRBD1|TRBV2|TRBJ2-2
TGTGCCAGCAGTGGGGACAGGGGAACCGGGGAGCTGTTTTTT
CASSGDRGTGELFF
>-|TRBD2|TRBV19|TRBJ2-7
TGTGCCAGTAGTCCAGGACTAGCGGGGGGCTACGAGCAGTACTTC
CASSPGLAGGYEQYF
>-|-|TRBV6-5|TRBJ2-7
TGTGCCAGCAGTCCTGGGGGGACACAGTACTTC
CASSPGGTQYF
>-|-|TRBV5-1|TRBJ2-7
TGCGCCAGCAGCTTGATCCGGGACCGGGGGGAGCAGTACTTC
CASSLIRDRGEQYF
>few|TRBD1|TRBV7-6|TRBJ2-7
TGTGCCAGCAGCTTAACCCCGACAGGGGGGAACTACTACGAGCAGTACTTC
CASSLTPTGGNYYEQYF
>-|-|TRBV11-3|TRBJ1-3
TGTGCCAGCAGCTTGAACCCCTACGCAGGGGACCCTGGAAACACCATATATTTT
CASSLNPYAGDPGNTIYF
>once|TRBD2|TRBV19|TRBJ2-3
TGTGCCAGTAGTACTCTAGCGGGGGCCACAGATACGCAGTATTTT
CASSTLAGATDTQYF
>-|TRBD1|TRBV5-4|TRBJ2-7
TGTGCCAGCAGCACGGGACAGGGGAATTACGAGCAGTACTTC
CASSTGQGNYEQYF
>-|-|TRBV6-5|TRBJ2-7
TGTGCCAGCAGCTATCCGGGACGATCCTACGAGCAGTACTTC
CASSYPGRSYEQYF